The TCR beta chain described here comes from a study of beta chain features in type 1 diabetes. This clone has only a few counts. Trimming left V 3 bases short and J 3 bases short, with 8 bases between. This CDR3 has 12 residues. Germline CDR1 is SQVTM and CDR2 is ANQGSEA. Since all of the isolated RNA was reverse transcribed, expressed TCRB transcripts were what got sequenced. Assay: immunoSEQ multiplex PCR; the TCRdb copy retains only in-frame clones and omits some. The sample comprises nearly 250,000 clones, about 70% of which are singletons, and 0.053% rests with the top ten. The sample taken for sequencing was naive CD4+ T cells from blood. The chain employs TRBV29-1 and TRBJ2-5; no clear D. This clonotype was sampled from a man younger than 45 in good health. In DNA, the CDR3 is TGCAGCGTTGATTCTAGTGAAGAGACCCAGTACTTC. This encodes CSVDSSEETQYF. The variable domain in full, completed from reference TRBV29-1 and TRBJ2-5, reads SAVISQKPSRDICQRGTSLTIQCQVDSQVTMMFWYRQQPGQSLTLIATANQGSEATYESGFVIDKFPISRPNLTFSTLTVSNMSPEDSSIYLCSVDSSEETQYFGPGTRLLVL.